This TCR beta chain stems from a study of long-term antiretroviral therapy in people with HIV. Trimming cost V 6 bases and J 0 bases, with 11 bases left between them. The CDR3 totals 15 residues. Germline CDR1 is SNHLY and CDR2 is FYNNEI. This clone was observed a handful of times. Specimens retained about 0.9-11 million cryopreserved PBMC preceding DNA extraction. Sequencing used immunoSEQ v3.0 at survey level. Generated by immunoSEQ multiplex PCR, the TCRdb table keeps only in-frame clones and is missing some. The data hold 35,000 or so clones, with approximately 94% observed a single time. This receptor was identified in a woman between 45 and 65 years old with HIV. This rearrangement joins TRBV2 to TRBJ2-2; weak D call: TRBD2 (6 bases). Here the sequenced sample was unsorted PBMCs, taken 4.1 years after starting antiretroviral therapy. The CDR3 DNA reads as TGTGCCAGCAGGTGGGACTCAACGAACACCGGGGAGCTGTTTTTT. Amino acids: CASRWDSTNTGELFF.